This is a list of T cell receptor beta chains from one sample in a study of blood T cell repertoires in COVID-19. The assay was immunoSEQ multiplex PCR, and TCRdb's table has in-frame clones only and misses some. This sample has 75,000 to 80,000 clones, with about 85% found just once. Specimen: peripheral blood. The receptors originated from a man aged 60-69 years with COVID-19, enrolled during active disease. Each CDR3 is given without its conserved first and last residue.

J gene | V gene | CDR3 protein
TRBJ1-6 | TRBV18 | ASSPDRGRRSPLH
TRBJ2-5 | TRBV5-1 | ASSAQGALGETQY
TRBJ2-7 | TRBV6-5 | ASMRTGGIYEQY
TRBJ1-2 | TRBV23-1 | ASSQPRTGQLYGYT
TRBJ1-4 | TRBV12-3/TRBV12-4 | ASSLGLEGKLF
TRBJ1-2 | TRBV9 | ASSVGRGPGYT
TRBJ1-2 | TRBV6-5 | ASRETFTVHGYT
TRBJ2-1 | TRBV30 | AYTRSGGPRYNEQF
TRBJ2-2 | TRBV5-1 | ASSFQGVNTGELF
TRBJ2-1 | TRBV10-2 | ASNIAGPAGGEQF
TRBJ1-2 | TRBV11-2 | ASSLDRAGGYT
TRBJ2-7 | TRBV2 | ASRDPGLAGYEQY
TRBJ2-7 | TRBV6-1 | ASSEGGTGTYEQY
TRBJ1-2 | TRBV29-1 | SVETLPGYT
TRBJ1-2 | TRBV30 | AWNTGTGYGYT
TRBJ1-5 | TRBV28 | ASSTSDFLGPQH
TRBJ1-1 | TRBV2 | ASMSGGTEAF
TRBJ2-2 | TRBV10-3 | AISEEGVQGTGELF
TRBJ1-1 | TRBV18 | ASSPRPGTGRDTEAF
TRBJ2-7 | TRBV19 | ASSAGWGGEGYEQY
TRBJ1-6 | TRBV2 | ASRINRGPGPLH
TRBJ1-2 | TRBV29-1 | SVDPGTAYGYT
TRBJ2-1 | TRBV5-1 | ASSQGQQSAYNEQF
TRBJ2-1 | TRBV18 | ASSPRSGGAYNEQF
TRBJ2-2 | TRBV7-2 | ASSLRASGNTGELF
TRBJ1-2 | TRBV21-1 | ASPRGSNYGYT
TRBJ2-1 | TRBV24-1 | ATSVITRIGNEQF
TRBJ1-2 | TRBV7-9 | ASSLDRGRDGYT
TRBJ1-5 | TRBV3-1/TRBV3-2 | ASSQDRGNQPQH
TRBJ2-7 | TRBV7-6 | ASSQGASYEQY
TRBJ2-3 | TRBV24-1 | ATSLDRSYTDTQY
TRBJ2-1 | TRBV5-1 | ASSLELTGEQF
TRBJ1-5 | TRBV27 | ASSPGQGSNQPQH
TRBJ2-7 | TRBV20-1 | SYSEQY
TRBJ1-6 | TRBV5-4 | ASSLERGDSPLH
TRBJ1-1 | TRBV24-1 | ATSDRLRAF
TRBJ2-2 | TRBV7-3 | ASSLRSSGTGELF
TRBJ2-1 | TRBV30 | AWSRFSGRNNEQF
TRBJ1-1 | TRBV3-1/TRBV3-2 | ASSLFTGDTEAF
TRBJ1-1 | TRBV10-1 | ASPERGLGAEAF
NA | TRBV12-1 | ASSFAGTYEQY
TRBJ2-1 | TRBV19 | ASRLSGRHYNEQF
TRBJ2-7 | TRBV5-4 | ASSLGLVSYEQY
TRBJ2-3 | TRBV10-1 | ASSRTSGSTPDTQY
TRBJ1-1 | TRBV3-1/TRBV3-2 | ASSQDGGTGFAF
TRBJ2-3 | TRBV3-1/TRBV3-2 | ASSTGTSGVADTQY
TRBJ2-7 | TRBV19 | ASSHRDTSYEQY
TRBJ1-6 | TRBV5-1 | ASSVRTGEDSPLH
TRBJ2-3 | TRBV5-4 | ASSRTSVTDTQY
TRBJ1-5 | TRBV29-1 | SVWTGHSNQPQH
TRBJ2-3 | TRBV29-1 | SVDVSGTFTDTQY
TRBJ2-3 | TRBV11-3 | ASSSSSGYADTQY
TRBJ1-2 | TRBV2 | ASSRLRDGYT
TRBJ2-2 | TRBV7-9 | ASSNPTGVTGELF
TRBJ2-7 | TRBV24-1 | ATSDTSGSAAYEQY